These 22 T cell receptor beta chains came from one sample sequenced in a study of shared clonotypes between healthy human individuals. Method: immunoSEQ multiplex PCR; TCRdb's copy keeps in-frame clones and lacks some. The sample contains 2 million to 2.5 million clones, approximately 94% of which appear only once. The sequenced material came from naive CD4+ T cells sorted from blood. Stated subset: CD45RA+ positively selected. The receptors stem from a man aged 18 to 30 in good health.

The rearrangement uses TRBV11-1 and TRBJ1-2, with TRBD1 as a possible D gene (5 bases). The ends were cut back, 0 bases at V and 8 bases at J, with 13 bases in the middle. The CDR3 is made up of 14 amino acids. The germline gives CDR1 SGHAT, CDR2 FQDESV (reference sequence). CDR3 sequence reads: CASSLAEGMEGYTF. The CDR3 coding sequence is TGTGCCAGCAGCTTAGCCGAGGGGATGGAAGGCTACACCTTC.

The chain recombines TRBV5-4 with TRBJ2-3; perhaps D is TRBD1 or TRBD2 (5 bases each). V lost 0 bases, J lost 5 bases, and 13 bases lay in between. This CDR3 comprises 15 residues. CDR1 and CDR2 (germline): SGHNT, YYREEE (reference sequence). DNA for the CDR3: TGTGCCAGCAGCTTGGGCCGAGGGGATTTAGATACGCAGTATTTT. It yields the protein CASSLGRGDLDTQYF.

The CDR3 here is CAGDYEQYF. As DNA, the CDR3 is TGTGCCGGGGACTACGAGCAGTACTTC. The J gene is TRBJ2-7, the V gene TRBV19; D gene ambiguous. Germline V lookup: CDR1 LNHDA, CDR2 SQIVND (reference sequence). The CDR3 spans 9 residues. Trimming removed 11 bases at V and 3 bases at J, with 5 bases between.

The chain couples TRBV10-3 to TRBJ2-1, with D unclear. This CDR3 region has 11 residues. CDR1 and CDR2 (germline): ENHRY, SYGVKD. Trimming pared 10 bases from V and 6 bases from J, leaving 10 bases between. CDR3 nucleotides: TGTGCCAGCCAAAGGGCCAATGAGCAGTTCTTC. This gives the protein CASQRANEQFF.

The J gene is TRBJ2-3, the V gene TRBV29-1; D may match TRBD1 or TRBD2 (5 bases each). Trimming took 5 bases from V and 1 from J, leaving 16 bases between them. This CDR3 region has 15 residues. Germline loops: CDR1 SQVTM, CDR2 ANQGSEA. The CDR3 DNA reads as TGCAGCGTTTACGGACGGGGACGGGGCACAGATACGCAGTATTTT. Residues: CSVYGRGRGTDTQYF.

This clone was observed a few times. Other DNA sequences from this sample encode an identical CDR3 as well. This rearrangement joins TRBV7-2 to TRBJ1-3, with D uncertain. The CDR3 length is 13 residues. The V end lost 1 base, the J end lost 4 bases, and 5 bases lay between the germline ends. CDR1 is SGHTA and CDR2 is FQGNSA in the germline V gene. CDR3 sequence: CASSLESGNTIYF. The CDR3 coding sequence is TGTGCCAGCAGCTTAGAATCCGGAAACACCATATATTTT.

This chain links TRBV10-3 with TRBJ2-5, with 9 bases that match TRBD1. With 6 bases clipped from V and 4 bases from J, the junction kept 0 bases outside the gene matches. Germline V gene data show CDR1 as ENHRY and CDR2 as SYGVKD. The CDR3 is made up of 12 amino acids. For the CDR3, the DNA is TGTGCCATCAGGGGACAGGGAGAGACCCAGTACTTC. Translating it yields CAIRGQGETQYF.

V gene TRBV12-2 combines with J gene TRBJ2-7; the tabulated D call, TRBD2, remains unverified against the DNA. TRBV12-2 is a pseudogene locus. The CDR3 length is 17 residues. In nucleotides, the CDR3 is TGTGCAAGTCGCTTAGGTAGCCTAGCGGGAGTAATCTACGAGCAGTACTTC. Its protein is CASRLGSLAGVIYEQYF.

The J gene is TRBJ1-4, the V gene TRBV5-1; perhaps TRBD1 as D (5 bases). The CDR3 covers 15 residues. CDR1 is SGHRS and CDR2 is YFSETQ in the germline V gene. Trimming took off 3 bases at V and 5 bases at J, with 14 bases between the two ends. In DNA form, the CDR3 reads TGCGCCAGCAGCTCATTAACAGGCCCGAATGAAAAACTGTTTTTT. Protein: CASSSLTGPNEKLFF.

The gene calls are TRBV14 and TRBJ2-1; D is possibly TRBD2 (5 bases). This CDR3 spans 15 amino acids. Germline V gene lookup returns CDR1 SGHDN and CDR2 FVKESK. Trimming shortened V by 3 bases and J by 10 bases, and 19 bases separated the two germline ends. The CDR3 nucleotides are TGTGCCAGCAGCCATTTGGCTAGCTTGCTCCTGGAGCAGTTCTTC. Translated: CASSHLASLLLEQFF. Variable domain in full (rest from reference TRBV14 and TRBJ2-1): EAGVTQFPSHSVIEKGQTVTLRCDPISGHDNLYWYRRVMGKEIKFLLHFVKESKQDESGMPNNRFLAERTGGTYSTLKVQPAELEDSGVYFCASSHLASLLLEQFFGPGTRLTVL.

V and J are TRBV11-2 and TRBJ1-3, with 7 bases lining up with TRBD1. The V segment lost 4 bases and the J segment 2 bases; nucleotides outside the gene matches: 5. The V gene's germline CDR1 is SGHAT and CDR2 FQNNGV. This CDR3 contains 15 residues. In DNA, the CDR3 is TGTGCCAGCAGCTCCATGACAGGGACTGGAAACACCATATATTTT. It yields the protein CASSSMTGTGNTIYF.

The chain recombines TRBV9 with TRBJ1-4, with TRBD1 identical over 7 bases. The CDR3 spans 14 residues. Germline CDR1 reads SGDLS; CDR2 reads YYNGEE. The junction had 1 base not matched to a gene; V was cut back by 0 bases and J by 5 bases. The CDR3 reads CASSVGQGNEKLFF. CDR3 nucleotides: TGTGCCAGCAGCGTAGGACAGGGAAATGAAAAACTGTTTTTT. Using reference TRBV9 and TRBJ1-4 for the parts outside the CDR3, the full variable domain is DSGVTQTPKHLITATGQRVTLRCSPRSGDLSVYWYQQSLDQGLQFLIQYYNGEERAKGNILERFSAQQFPDLHSELNLSSLELGDSALYFCASSVGQGNEKLFFGSGTQLSVL.

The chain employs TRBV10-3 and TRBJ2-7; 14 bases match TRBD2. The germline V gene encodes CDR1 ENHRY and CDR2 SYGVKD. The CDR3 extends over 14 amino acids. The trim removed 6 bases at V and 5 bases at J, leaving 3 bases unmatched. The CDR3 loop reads CAISPGLAGDEQYF. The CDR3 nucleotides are TGTGCCATCAGCCCGGGACTAGCGGGAGACGAGCAGTACTTC.

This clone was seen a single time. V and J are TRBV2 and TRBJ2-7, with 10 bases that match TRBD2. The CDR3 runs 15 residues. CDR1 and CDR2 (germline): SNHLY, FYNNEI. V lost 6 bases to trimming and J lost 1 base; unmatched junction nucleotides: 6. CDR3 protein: CASREGLAYSYEQYF. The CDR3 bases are TGTGCCAGCAGAGAGGGACTAGCGTATTCCTACGAGCAGTACTTC.

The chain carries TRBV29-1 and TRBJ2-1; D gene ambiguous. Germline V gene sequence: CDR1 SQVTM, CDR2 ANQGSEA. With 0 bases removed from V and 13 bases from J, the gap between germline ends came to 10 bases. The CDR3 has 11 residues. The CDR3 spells CSVEDGSIQFF. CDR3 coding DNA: TGCAGCGTTGAAGACGGCTCTATCCAGTTCTTC.

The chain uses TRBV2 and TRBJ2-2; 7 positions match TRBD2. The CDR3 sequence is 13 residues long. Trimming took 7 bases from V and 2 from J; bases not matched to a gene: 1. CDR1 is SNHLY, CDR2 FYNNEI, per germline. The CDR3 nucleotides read TGTGCCAGCAAAGCGGGAAACACCGGGGAGCTGTTTTTT. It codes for CASKAGNTGELFF.

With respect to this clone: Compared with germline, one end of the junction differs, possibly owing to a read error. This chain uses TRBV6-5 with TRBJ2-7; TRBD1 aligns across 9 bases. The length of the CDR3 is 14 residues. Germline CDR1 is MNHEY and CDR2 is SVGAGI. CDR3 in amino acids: CASSSGTGSSEQYF. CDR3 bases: TGTGCCAGCAGTTCCGGGACAGGGTCCTCCGAGCAGTACTTC.

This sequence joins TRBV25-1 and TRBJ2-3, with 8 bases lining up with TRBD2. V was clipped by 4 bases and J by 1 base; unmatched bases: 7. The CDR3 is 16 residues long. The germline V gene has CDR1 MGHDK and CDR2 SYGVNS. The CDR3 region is CASSGLSGEGTDTQYF. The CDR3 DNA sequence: TGTGCCAGCAGTGGACTTAGCGGGGAAGGCACAGATACGCAGTATTTT.

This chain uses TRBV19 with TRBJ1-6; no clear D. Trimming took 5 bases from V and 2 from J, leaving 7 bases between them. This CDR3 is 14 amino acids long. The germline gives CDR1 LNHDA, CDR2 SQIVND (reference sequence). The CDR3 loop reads CASSSGPYNSPLHF. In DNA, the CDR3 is TGTGCCAGTAGTTCAGGACCCTATAATTCACCCCTCCACTTT.

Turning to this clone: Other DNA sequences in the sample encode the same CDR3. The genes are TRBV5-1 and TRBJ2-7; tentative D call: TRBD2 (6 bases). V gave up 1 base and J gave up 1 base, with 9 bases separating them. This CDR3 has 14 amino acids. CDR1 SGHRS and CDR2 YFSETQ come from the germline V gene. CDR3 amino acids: CASSLTAGSYEQYF. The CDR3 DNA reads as TGCGCCAGCAGCTTGACCGCGGGGTCCTACGAGCAGTACTTC.

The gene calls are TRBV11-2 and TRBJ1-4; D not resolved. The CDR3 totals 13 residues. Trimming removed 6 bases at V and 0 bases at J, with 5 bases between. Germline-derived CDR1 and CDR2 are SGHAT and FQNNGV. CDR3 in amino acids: CASSNPTNEKLFF. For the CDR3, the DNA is TGTGCCAGCAGTAACCCAACTAATGAAAAACTGTTTTTT.

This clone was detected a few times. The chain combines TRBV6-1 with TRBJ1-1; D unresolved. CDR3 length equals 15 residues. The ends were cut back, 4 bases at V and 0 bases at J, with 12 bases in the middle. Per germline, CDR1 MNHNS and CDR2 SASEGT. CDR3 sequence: CASSVATTLNTEAFF. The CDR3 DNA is TGTGCCAGCAGTGTAGCCACGACTTTGAACACTGAAGCTTTCTTT.